Presented here are 22 T cell receptor beta chains from one specimen sequenced in a study of T cell responses to AZD1222 COVID-19 vaccine (dated by TCRdb to about 2021). This specimen's time point label, interpreted: baseline before first vaccination. Receptors were amplified or captured by the immunoSEQ multiplex PCR assay. The table comes from immuneACCESS by way of TCRdb, which keeps in-frame sequences with V and J called. Part of the clones is missing from these tables; in studies checked, under half for an unresolved V gene and the rest for unknown reasons. For this sample the table gives some 150,000 clones, of which 85% to 95% were detected only once. Of the sample, approximately 0.97% falls within the top ten clones. This specimen consisted of peripheral blood, obtained on day 0 of AZD1222 vaccination. These receptors originate from an adult in good health.

On this clone itself: At one of its ends the junction is not consistent with the germline gene, which may arise from a read error. This rearrangement joins TRBV7-9 to TRBJ2-5, with unresolved D. Germline V CDR1 and CDR2: SEHNR, FQNEAQ (reference sequence). The length of the CDR3 is 13 residues. CDR3 nucleotides: TGTGCCAGCAGCTTAGACGCCCAAGGGACCCAGTACTTC. It codes for CASSLDAQGTQYF. The full variable domain, completed using reference TRBV7-9 and TRBJ2-5, is DTGVSQNPRHKITKRGQNVTFRCDPISEHNRLYWYRQTLGQGPEFLTYFQNEAQLEKSRLLSDRFSAERPKGSFSTLEIQRTEQGDSAMYLCASSLDAQGTQYFGPGTRLLVL.

This sequence joins TRBV28 and TRBJ2-1; D remains ambiguous. This CDR3 is built from 11 residues. The germline V and J ends were trimmed by 2 bases and 13 bases, with 9 bases remaining between them. Germline V gene data show CDR1 as MDHEN and CDR2 as SYDVKM. CDR3 nucleotide sequence: TGTGCCAGCAGTTTAAGGCAGTCCCAGTTCTTC. Translated, it gives CASSLRQSQFF.

Here the CDR3 DNA reads TGTGCCAGCAGCGCTAATGGACAGTCGTATGGCTACACCTTC. Protein product: CASSANGQSYGYTF. The chain has TRBV6-5 and TRBJ1-2; D is perhaps TRBD1 (6 bases). Trimming removed 6 bases at V and 5 bases at J, with 16 bases between. The germline V gene has CDR1 MNHEY and CDR2 SVGAGI. The CDR3 covers 14 residues.

This chain uses TRBV25-1 with TRBJ1-4; D gene unclear. This CDR3 comprises 12 residues. The germline V gene has CDR1 MGHDK and CDR2 SYGVNS. V lost 8 bases and J lost 6, with 10 bases in between. The CDR3 loop reads CASEDSDEKLFF. CDR3 in DNA: TGTGCCAGCGAAGATAGTGATGAAAAACTGTTTTTT.

Only one count was recorded for this clone. The chain uses TRBV7-3 and TRBJ2-2; D unresolved. This CDR3 region has 12 residues. The germline V gene encodes CDR1 SGHTA and CDR2 FQGTGA. V lost 5 bases and J 7 bases, leaving 8 bases between the germline ends. The CDR3 sequence: CASSPPDGELFF. The CDR3 nucleotides read TGTGCCAGCAGCCCTCCGGACGGGGAGCTGTTTTTT.

This clone was counted a single time. V gene TRBV4-3 combines with J gene TRBJ1-6, with TRBD1 identical over 7 bases. The V segment lost 1 base and the J segment 10 bases; nucleotides outside the gene matches: 7. Germline CDR1 LGHNA, CDR2 YSLEER. CDR3 length: 15 amino acids. CDR3: CASSQGRGQKSPLHF. The CDR3 DNA reads TGCGCCAGCAGCCAAGGTAGGGGGCAGAAGTCACCCCTCCACTTT.

This clone has a single count. The chain carries TRBV11-3 and TRBJ1-1; no clear D. V shed 3 bases and J shed 1 base, with 15 bases lying between them. Germline CDR1 is SGHNT and CDR2 is YENEEA. The CDR3 contains 16 residues. CDR3: CASSFSGSRANTEAFF. CDR3 in DNA: TGTGCCAGCAGCTTCTCCGGGAGCCGGGCGAACACTGAAGCTTTCTTT.

This clone was picked up one time. CDR3 in amino acids: CASSGEEGPALHF. CDR3 in DNA: TGTGCCAGCAGCGGGGAAGAGGGCCCAGCTCTCCACTTT. V is TRBV5-6 and J is TRBJ1-6; D is undetermined. The CDR3 sequence is 13 residues long. V shed 4 bases and J shed 16 bases, with 18 bases lying between them. CDR1 SGHDT and CDR2 YYEEEE come from the germline V gene.

In its sample, this clone was seen once. The chain is built from TRBV11-2 and TRBJ2-4; 7 nucleotides line up with TRBD1. The trim removed 4 bases at V and 16 bases at J, leaving 13 bases unmatched. This CDR3 has 13 residues. CDR1 is SGHAT and CDR2 is FQNNGV in the germline V gene. The CDR3 loop is CASSSDRVGGPYF. CDR3 nucleotide sequence: TGTGCCAGCAGCTCAGACAGGGTCGGCGGTCCTTACTTC.

This chain joins TRBV5-1 and TRBJ1-1; a weak D match, TRBD1 (6 bases). This CDR3 region has 16 residues. V lost 0 bases to trimming and J lost 4 bases, with 16 bases between them. Per germline, CDR1 SGHRS and CDR2 YFSETQ. The CDR3 coding sequence is TGCGCCAGCAGCTTGGCAGGGGCGCAGGTGGGCACTGAAGCTTTCTTT. Translated, it gives CASSLAGAQVGTEAFF.

The CDR3 nucleotides are TGTGCCAGCAGTTTTTCAGAGACCCAGTACTTC. Its protein product is CASSFSETQYF. The V call is TRBV12-3 or TRBV12-4, the J call TRBJ2-5; D call uncertain. The CDR3 loop spans 11 amino acids. Trimming took off 3 bases at V and 4 bases at J, with 3 bases between the two ends.

This CDR3 is CASSQDPGTGNGYTF. The CDR3 DNA reads TGTGCCAGCAGCCAAGACCCCGGGACAGGGAACGGCTACACCTTC. The chain combines TRBV4-2 with TRBJ1-2; TRBD1 aligns across 9 bases. The V gene's germline CDR1 is LGHNA and CDR2 YNFKEQ. The CDR3 covers 15 residues. The trim removed 0 bases at V and 8 bases at J, leaving 7 bases unmatched.

V usage is TRBV30 and J usage is TRBJ1-5; perhaps TRBD1 as D (5 bases). The CDR3 contains 13 residues. The germline CDR1 and CDR2 sequences are GTSNPN and SVGIG (reference sequence). Trimming cost V 4 bases and J 2 bases, with 9 bases left between them. The CDR3 reads CAWTTGGNQPQHF. The CDR3 DNA is TGTGCCTGGACCACAGGAGGCAATCAGCCCCAGCATTTT.

The chain links TRBV5-1 to TRBJ1-2; D is perhaps TRBD1 (5 bases). The CDR3 consists of 12 residues. Trimming left V 4 bases short and J 8 bases short, with 12 bases between. Per germline, CDR1 SGHRS and CDR2 YFSETQ. This chain's CDR3 is CASSRDSPGYTF. The CDR3 DNA is TGCGCCAGCAGCCGGGACTCCCCGGGCTACACCTTC. Supplemented by reference TRBV5-1 and TRBJ1-2, the full variable domain reads KAGVTQTPRYLIKTRGQQVTLSCSPISGHRSVSWYQQTPGQGLQFLFEYFSETQRNKGNFPGRFSGRQFSNSRSEMNVSTLELGDSALYLCASSRDSPGYTFGSGTRLTVV.

The chain carries TRBV4-1 and TRBJ1-1; 10 nucleotides match TRBD1. Trimming took 2 bases from V and 4 from J; bases not matched to a gene: 7. Germline assignment: CDR1 MGHRA and CDR2 YSYEKL. The CDR3 sequence is 16 residues long. The CDR3 sequence: CASSQPGQGKGTEAFF. DNA for the CDR3: TGCGCCAGCAGCCAACCGGGACAGGGGAAGGGCACTGAAGCTTTCTTT.

This clone was seen only once. The V and J genes are TRBV4-1 and TRBJ1-2; D is possibly TRBD1 (5 bases). The CDR3 length is 15 residues. Germline CDR1 is MGHRA and CDR2 is YSYEKL. Trimming removed 1 base from V and 7 bases from J, with 16 bases in between. The CDR3 DNA follows: TGCGCCAGCAGCCAAGTAGCAGGAATCGGGGGTGGCTACACCTTC. Amino acids: CASSQVAGIGGGYTF.

This chain connects TRBV6-2 or TRBV6-3 to TRBJ2-7, with 8 bases aligning to TRBD2. Trimming cost V 0 bases and J 2 bases; bases outside gene matches: 18. CDR1 is MNHEY, CDR2 SVGEGT, per germline. The CDR3 extends over 20 amino acids. This CDR3 reads CASSYSTGPVSGGGPYEQYF. The CDR3 coding sequence is TGTGCCAGCAGTTACTCAACCGGACCTGTCTCCGGGGGGGGTCCCTACGAGCAGTACTTC.

The CDR3 sequence is CASSLGGRLYEQYF. DNA of the CDR3: TGTGCCAGCAGTTTAGGTGGGCGGTTGTACGAGCAGTACTTC. The chain has TRBV27 and TRBJ2-7; the D is unclear. V lost 2 bases to trimming and J lost 4 bases, with 12 bases between them. CDR1 is MNHEY and CDR2 is SMNVEV in the germline V gene (reference sequence). The CDR3 totals 14 residues.

The chain joins TRBV27 to TRBJ2-1; 8 nucleotides line up with TRBD2. V dropped 1 base and J dropped 0; count of bases not matched to a gene: 5. This CDR3 contains 17 residues. Germline assignment: CDR1 MNHEY and CDR2 SMNVEV (reference sequence). The CDR3 DNA follows: TGTGCCAGCAGTTTATGGTCGGGAGGGGGCTCCTACAATGAGCAGTTCTTC. It specifies CASSLWSGGGSYNEQFF.

The V gene is TRBV6-2 or TRBV6-3, the J gene TRBJ1-3; D is undetermined. Trimming removed 2 bases at V and 3 bases at J, with 8 bases between. The CDR3 is 14 residues long. CDR1 and CDR2 (germline): MNHEY, SVGEGT. The CDR3 nucleotides are TGTGCCAGCAGTTACGGCAGGCTTGGAAACACCATATATTTT. It translates to CASSYGRLGNTIYF.

The chain carries TRBV24-1 and TRBJ2-7; D may match TRBD1 or TRBD2 (5 bases each). V was pared by 2 bases and J by 5 bases, with 6 bases between. The CDR3 covers 12 residues. Per the germline V gene, CDR1 is KGHDR and CDR2 is SFDVKD. The CDR3 sequence: CATSDWDHEQYF. The CDR3 nucleotides read TGTGCCACCAGTGATTGGGACCACGAGCAGTACTTC.

The rearrangement links TRBV2 to TRBJ2-5; the D is unclear. This CDR3 is built from 14 residues. The V gene lost 2 bases and the J gene lost 0 bases, with 7 bases spanning the gap. The germline V gene encodes CDR1 SNHLY and CDR2 FYNNEI. CDR3 region: CASSEITDQETQYF. CDR3 in DNA: TGTGCCAGCAGTGAAATAACAGACCAAGAGACCCAGTACTTC.